This TCR beta chain comes out of a study of blood T cell repertoires in COVID-19. About the research overall: COVID-19 samples from acute and convalescent phases originated in the United States, Italy and Spain. T cells, B-cell-depleted T cells, or PBMCs supplied cDNA or gDNA.

As handled by the study authors: Researchers report that nucleated cell counts were estimated from reference gene primer amplification. Here immunoSEQ multiplex PCR was the method, and the copy in TCRdb shows in-frame clones only, minus some. The V and J calls and clone size are taken from that table; D and trimming were inferred from the DNA. The sample holds just under 65,000 clones, about 80% seen once. Specimen: peripheral blood. This clonotype originated in a man aged 60-69 years with COVID-19, enrolled during active disease.

For the CDR3, the DNA is TGTGCCAGCAGCTTAGTACCCGACAGCCGCACAGATACGCAGTATTTT. This sequence encodes CASSLVPDSRTDTQYF. The J gene is TRBJ2-3, the V gene TRBV11-2; tentative D call: TRBD1 (5 bases). V was cut by 1 base and J by 1 base, with 12 bases left in between. Looked up from germline, CDR1 is SGHAT and CDR2 is FQNNGV. The CDR3 covers 16 residues. The full variable domain, in which reference TRBV11-2 and TRBJ2-3 provide the parts outside the CDR3, is EAGVAQSPRYKIIEKRQSVAFWCNPISGHATLYWYQQILGQGPKLLIQFQNNGVVDDSQLPKDRFSAERLKGVDSTLKIQPAKLEDSAVYLCASSLVPDSRTDTQYFGPGTRLTVL.